The T cell receptor beta chain described here comes from a study of T cell responses to AZD1222 COVID-19 vaccine. V lost 4 bases and J lost 1, with 8 bases in between. CDR1 is SGDLS and CDR2 is YYNGEE in the germline V gene. CDR3 size: 13 residues. The assay was immunoSEQ multiplex PCR, and TCRdb's table has in-frame clones only and misses some. Of about 46,000 clones in the sample, around nine tenths were seen once. The TCR was taken from an adult who received the AZD1222 COVID-19 vaccine. The material was peripheral blood, obtained 28 days after the second AZD1222 dose. This chain uses TRBV9 with TRBJ1-1, with D tentatively TRBD1 (5 bases). The CDR3 spells CASSMQGNTEAFF. For the CDR3, the DNA is TGTGCCAGCAGCATGCAGGGGAACACTGAAGCTTTCTTT.